The 29 T cell receptor beta chains below were found in one sample sequenced in a study of shared clonotypes between healthy human individuals. Profiled with immunoSEQ multiplex PCR; TCRdb holds only in-frame clones, not every one. The table lists some 490,000 clones, 81% of them singletons. What was sequenced was PBMCs. The source is a woman aged 40 to 50 in good health. Some clones in this sample may be carry-over from other donors' samples.

The chain links TRBV11-2 to TRBJ1-4; 7 bases fit TRBD1. Per the germline V gene, CDR1 is SGHAT and CDR2 is FQNNGV. The CDR3 sequence is 15 residues long. The J segment lost 7 bases and the V segment lost 3 bases, leaving 8 bases of the junction unmatched. The CDR3 DNA follows: TGTGCCAGCAGCTTCTCCGGGACAGAAAGTGAAAAACTGTTTTTT. Its translation: CASSFSGTESEKLFF.

This clone was detected once. J is TRBJ2-3 and V is TRBV7-6, with D uncertain. The CDR3 covers 13 residues. CDR1 is SGHVS, CDR2 FNYEAQ, per germline. Trimming removed 3 bases at V and 4 bases at J, with 8 bases between. The CDR3 nucleotides read TGTGCCAGCAGCTTGGGCCCTCCAGATACGCAGTATTTT. Translating it yields CASSLGPPDTQYF.

The chain uses TRBV30 and TRBJ2-5, with D unresolved. The CDR3 has 15 amino acids. V lost 0 bases to trimming and J lost 2 bases, with 13 bases between them. Germline CDR1 reads GTSNPN; CDR2 reads SVGIG (reference sequence). As DNA, the CDR3 is TGTGCCTGGAGTGTTGGATTAGCACCACAAGAGACCCAGTACTTC. It specifies CAWSVGLAPQETQYF. Using reference TRBV30 and TRBJ2-5 for the parts outside the CDR3, the full variable domain is SQTIHQWPATLVQPVGSPLSLECTVEGTSNPNLYWYRQAAGRGLQLLFYSVGIGQISSEVPQNLSASRPQDRQFILSSKKLLLSDSGFYLCAWSVGLAPQETQYFGPGTRLLVL.

Remarks on this clone: A far larger clone is only one base removed, so a read error is likely. The rearrangement uses TRBV5-1 and TRBJ2-5; TRBD1 aligns across 7 bases. The V gene's germline CDR1 is SGHRS and CDR2 YFSETQ. This CDR3 comprises 15 residues. In DNA, the CDR3 is TGCGCCAGCAGCTTTTTAGGGGGCTACGGAGAGATCCAGTACTTC. Its translation: CASSFLGGYGEIQYF.

The chain recombines TRBV5-6 with TRBJ1-1; D is undetermined. This CDR3 comprises 14 residues. Germline V gives CDR1 SGHDT, CDR2 YYEEEE. Deletions cut 3 bases from V and 4 bases from J, with 13 bases between. The CDR3 sequence is CASSSPGEGTEAFF. DNA of the CDR3: TGTGCCAGCAGCTCGCCTGGGGAAGGCACTGAAGCTTTCTTT. The whole variable domain, remainder taken from reference TRBV5-6 and TRBJ1-1, is DAGVTQSPTHLIKTRGQQVTLRCSPKSGHDTVSWYQQALGQGPQFIFQYYEEEERQRGNFPDRFSGHQFPNYSSELNVNALLLGDSALYLCASSSPGEGTEAFFGQGTRLTVV.

This clone showed up many times. V usage is TRBV7-6 and J usage is TRBJ1-1; TRBD1 is a possible D gene (6 bases). This CDR3 comprises 14 residues. Germline CDR1 reads SGHVS; CDR2 reads FNYEAQ. Trimming left V 4 bases short and J 5 bases short, with 14 bases between. CDR3 amino acids: CASSSRGVLTEAFF. The CDR3, as DNA: TGTGCCAGCAGCTCAAGGGGGGTGCTAACTGAAGCTTTCTTT.

This sequence joins TRBV28 and TRBJ1-5; D possibly corresponds to TRBD1 (6 bases). The CDR3 runs to 15 residues. V lost 3 bases, J lost 2 bases, and 11 bases lay in between. Germline V gene data show CDR1 as MDHEN and CDR2 as SYDVKM. CDR3 DNA: TGTGCCAGCAGTTTCCCGGGGGCCGGCAATCAGCCCCAGCATTTT. Encoded protein: CASSFPGAGNQPQHF.

This clone was counted between two and nine times. A far larger clone is just one base off, so this is likely a read error. The chain links TRBV28 to TRBJ1-5; no definite D call. The length of the CDR3 is 15 residues. The germline CDR1 and CDR2 sequences are MDHEN and SYDVKM. V lost 2 bases and J 2 bases, leaving 10 bases between the germline ends. CDR3 loop: CASSLAVAGNQPQHF. CDR3 sequence (DNA): TGTGCCAGCAGTTTAGCAGTGGCCGGCAATCAGCCCCAGCATTTT.

V is TRBV11-3 and J is TRBJ2-3; a weak D match, TRBD2 (5 bases). This CDR3 contains 16 residues. V was cut by 0 bases and J by 0 bases, with 10 bases left in between. Germline-derived CDR1 and CDR2 are SGHNT and YENEEA. Here the CDR3 DNA reads TGTGCCAGCAGCTTAGAAGGGCGGAGGAGCACAGATACGCAGTATTTT. This sequence encodes CASSLEGRRSTDTQYF.

The V call is TRBV7-3, the J call TRBJ1-2; D is perhaps TRBD1 (5 bases). V lost 5 bases and J 7 bases, leaving 20 bases between the germline ends. The CDR3 is 15 amino acids. Germline assignment: CDR1 SGHTA and CDR2 FQGTGA. CDR3 protein: CASSPDPAGSAGYTF. For the CDR3, the DNA is TGTGCCAGCAGCCCAGACCCGGCAGGGTCGGCTGGCTACACCTTC. Supplemented by reference TRBV7-3 and TRBJ1-2, the full variable domain reads GAGVSQTPSNKVTEKGKYVELRCDPISGHTALYWYRQSLGQGPEFLIYFQGTGAADDSGLPNDRFFAVRPEGSVSTLKIQRTERGDSAVYLCASSPDPAGSAGYTFGSGTRLTVV.

This rearrangement joins TRBV7-6 to TRBJ1-3; the D is unclear. CDR3 length equals 13 residues. The germline V gene encodes CDR1 SGHVS and CDR2 FNYEAQ. V was shortened by 0 bases and J by 0 bases, with 0 bases between the two germline ends. CDR3 in amino acids: CASSLASGNTIYF. The CDR3 region has the DNA TGTGCCAGCAGCTTAGCCTCTGGAAACACCATATATTTT.

Concerning this clone itself: With a far larger clone one base away, a read error is the likely cause. The rearrangement links TRBV28 to TRBJ2-3; the D gene is possibly TRBD2 (5 bases). The V gene's germline CDR1 is MDHEN and CDR2 SYDVKM. This CDR3 has 13 residues. CDR3 DNA: TGTTCCAGCAGTTTAGCGTTGACAGATACGCAGTATTTT. Protein: CSSSLALTDTQYF.

V and J are TRBV19 and TRBJ2-2; weak D call: TRBD1 (5 bases). V lost 2 bases, J lost 9 bases, and 16 bases lay in between. Per germline, CDR1 LNHDA and CDR2 SQIVND (reference sequence). This CDR3 contains 15 residues. The CDR3 region is CASSIFGQGGRELFF. Here the CDR3 DNA reads TGTGCCAGTAGTATATTCGGGCAGGGTGGACGGGAGCTGTTTTTT.

This chain links TRBV28 with TRBJ1-1; TRBD1 is a possible D gene (5 bases). The ends were cut back, 6 bases at V and 7 bases at J, with 6 bases in the middle. Germline-derived CDR1 and CDR2 are MDHEN and SYDVKM. This CDR3 spans 10 amino acids. Written as DNA, the CDR3 is TGTGCCAGCAGAGACAGTGAAGCTTTCTTT. This gives the protein CASRDSEAFF.

This clone was picked up a small number of times. The chain combines TRBV28 with TRBJ1-6, with D unresolved. The V and J ends lost 6 bases and 0 bases respectively, with 9 bases between them. This CDR3 is built from 15 residues. Germline values: CDR1 MDHEN, CDR2 SYDVKM. In DNA form, the CDR3 reads TGTGCCAGCAGCCCCCTGGGCTCCTATAATTCACCCCTCCACTTT. This sequence encodes CASSPLGSYNSPLHF. Together with reference TRBV28 and TRBJ1-6, the CDR3 gives the full variable domain: DVKVTQSSRYLVKRTGEKVFLECVQDMDHENMFWYRQDPGLGLRLIYFSYDVKMKEKGDIPEGYSVSREKKERFSLILESASTNQTSMYLCASSPLGSYNSPLHFGNGTRLTVT.

A few counts support this clone. The chain employs TRBV11-2 and TRBJ2-7; D remains unclear. CDR3 size: 14 residues. V was trimmed by 0 bases and J by 6 bases, leaving 12 bases between them. From germline, CDR1 is SGHAT and CDR2 FQNNGV. The chain's CDR3 is CASSLERLAGEQYF. The CDR3 region has the DNA TGTGCCAGCAGCTTAGAGCGTTTGGCTGGCGAGCAGTACTTC.

The chain is built from TRBV11-2 and TRBJ2-7; D possibly corresponds to TRBD1 (5 bases). This CDR3 region has 15 residues. V was trimmed by 5 bases and J by 6 bases, leaving 20 bases between them. Germline assignment: CDR1 SGHAT and CDR2 FQNNGV. CDR3 sequence: CASSPLDSNLLEQYF. In nucleotides, the CDR3 is TGTGCCAGCAGCCCCCTCGACAGTAACCTCCTCGAGCAGTACTTC. Based on the CDR3 plus reference TRBV11-2 and TRBJ2-7, the full variable domain is EAGVAQSPRYKIIEKRQSVAFWCNPISGHATLYWYQQILGQGPKLLIQFQNNGVVDDSQLPKDRFSAERLKGVDSTLKIQPAKLEDSAVYLCASSPLDSNLLEQYFGPGTRLTVT.

The chain recombines TRBV7-8 with TRBJ1-2; 7 bases are a match to TRBD1. This CDR3 is built from 15 residues. Germline assignment: CDR1 SGHVS and CDR2 FQNEAQ. The V segment lost 1 base and the J segment 8 bases; nucleotides outside the gene matches: 10. The CDR3 bases are TGTGCCAGCAGCTTAGGACAGGGAGTCTGGTACGGCTACACCTTC. It encodes CASSLGQGVWYGYTF.

As DNA, the CDR3 is TGTGCCAGCAGCTCTGGCCTTAAGAACTATGGCTACACCTTC. Protein product: CASSSGLKNYGYTF. J is TRBJ1-2 and V is TRBV28; D gene unclear. There are 14 residues in the CDR3. Germline-derived CDR1 and CDR2 are MDHEN and SYDVKM. Trimming removed 6 bases at V and 2 bases at J, with 13 bases between.

The genes are TRBV6-6 and TRBJ2-7, with D unresolved. Germline V lookup: CDR1 MNHNY, CDR2 SVGAGI (reference sequence). Trimming cost V 2 bases and J 7 bases, with 12 bases left between them. The CDR3 consists of 13 residues. The CDR3 protein is CASSYQRDTEQYF. The CDR3 region has the DNA TGTGCCAGCAGTTACCAACGTGATACGGAGCAGTACTTC.

The chain carries TRBV2 and TRBJ1-1; weak D call: TRBD1 (5 bases). Germline loops: CDR1 SNHLY, CDR2 FYNNEI. V dropped 6 bases and J dropped 1 base, with 9 bases sitting between them. The CDR3 is 13 amino acids. CDR3 nucleotide sequence: TGTGCCAGCAGGGTCGACAGGAACACTGAAGCTTTCTTT. Its protein product is CASRVDRNTEAFF.

This clone was seen once. The chain couples TRBV6-5 to TRBJ1-2; D is unclear. The CDR3 sequence is 14 residues long. Germline CDR1 is MNHEY and CDR2 is SVGAGI. The V end lost 0 bases, the J end lost 8 bases, and 13 bases lay between the germline ends. The CDR3 here is CASSYSGSSRGYTF. DNA of the CDR3: TGTGCCAGCAGTTACTCTGGCAGTTCGCGAGGCTACACCTTC.

Of note for this clone: A far larger clone is just one base off, so this is likely a read error. The genes are TRBV4-1 and TRBJ1-2; perhaps TRBD1 as D (6 bases). Between the trimmed V and J ends, which lost 4 bases and 4 bases, there was a span of 16 bases. The germline gives CDR1 MGHRA, CDR2 YSYEKL. The CDR3 loop spans 15 amino acids. The CDR3 sequence: CASSPPQGRSYGYTF. In nucleotides, the CDR3 is TGCGCCAGCAGCCCTCCCCAGGGGCGCAGCTATGGCTACACCTTC.

The chain is built from TRBV4-3 and TRBJ1-2, with D uncertain. CDR1 and CDR2 (germline): LGHNA, YSLEER. Trimming left V 0 bases short and J 3 bases short, with 11 bases between. The CDR3 totals 15 residues. The CDR3 sequence: CASSQEAGLDYGYTF. In DNA form, the CDR3 reads TGCGCCAGCAGCCAAGAGGCGGGGTTGGACTATGGCTACACCTTC.

This rearrangement joins TRBV7-9 to TRBJ1-3, with a possible D match to TRBD1 (5 bases). The J call could be wrong; TRBJ2-2 is a better fit for the DNA end. Germline V gives CDR1 SEHNR, CDR2 FQNEAQ (reference sequence). The CDR3 is 15 residues long. CDR3 in amino acids: CASSFGATNTGELFF. CDR3 nucleotides: TGTGCCAGCAGCTTTGGGGCAACGAACACCGGGGAGCTGTTTTTT.

This chain joins TRBV11-2 and TRBJ2-4; D may be TRBD1 (5 bases). CDR1 and CDR2 from the germline V gene are SGHAT and FQNNGV. V lost 2 bases to trimming and J lost 6 bases, with 8 bases between them. The CDR3 is made up of 13 amino acids. The CDR3 bases are TGTGCCAGCAGCTTACTAAGGGGAAACATTCAGTACTTC. This encodes CASSLLRGNIQYF. Full variable domain (outside the CDR3, taken from reference TRBV11-2 and TRBJ2-4): EAGVAQSPRYKIIEKRQSVAFWCNPISGHATLYWYQQILGQGPKLLIQFQNNGVVDDSQLPKDRFSAERLKGVDSTLKIQPAKLEDSAVYLCASSLLRGNIQYFGAGTRLSVL.

The chain uses TRBV4-1 and TRBJ2-5; 16 bases align to TRBD2. V dropped 3 bases and J dropped 3; count of bases not matched to a gene: 10. Germline values: CDR1 MGHRA, CDR2 YSYEKL. The CDR3 length is 19 residues. CDR3 amino acids: CASSHPGLAGGPGKETQYF. The CDR3 DNA reads as TGCGCCAGCAGCCATCCGGGACTAGCGGGAGGGCCCGGGAAAGAGACCCAGTACTTC.

This rearrangement joins TRBV30 to TRBJ2-7; D might be TRBD2 (5 bases). The germline CDR1 and CDR2 sequences are GTSNPN and SVGIG (reference sequence). With 0 bases removed from V and 2 bases from J, the gap between germline ends came to 11 bases. This CDR3 contains 14 residues. CDR3 loop: CAWSVLRVPYEQYF. Written as DNA, the CDR3 is TGTGCCTGGAGTGTATTGCGGGTTCCCTACGAGCAGTACTTC.

The chain is built from TRBV27 and TRBJ2-7; TRBD1 might be the D (5 bases). This CDR3 is 18 amino acids long. Germline loops: CDR1 MNHEY, CDR2 SMNVEV (reference sequence). Between the trimmed V and J ends, which lost 2 bases and 0 bases, there was a span of 20 bases. For the CDR3, the DNA is TGTGCCAGCAGTTTAGGGGTCTGGTCTGTGACAGCCTCCTACGAGCAGTACTTC. Its protein is CASSLGVWSVTASYEQYF.